The 19 T cell receptor beta chains presented below share a single source sample, sequenced in a study of T cell repertoires in ileal Crohn's disease (dated 2019 in TCRdb). The method was the immunoSEQ multiplex PCR assay. TCRdb obtained this table from immuneACCESS and retained in-frame rearrangements with V and J assigned. These tables miss some clones; where compared with another copy, unresolved V genes account for less than half of the shortfall, and the remainder is unexplained. This sample lists around 1,700 clones; 65% to 85% were detected once. In total, the top ten clones hold roughly 11% of the sample. The sample comprised ileal tissue. The receptors were sampled from an adult with Crohn's disease.

The chain employs TRBV5-1 and TRBJ2-7; 11 bases map to TRBD1. Germline V gives CDR1 SGHRS, CDR2 YFSETQ. V dropped 2 bases and J dropped 7; count of bases not matched to a gene: 5. There are 14 residues in the CDR3. The CDR3 coding sequence is TGCGCCAGCAGCTTCGGACAGGGGGCGGGGGAGCAGTACTTC. Its protein is CASSFGQGAGEQYF.

The chain combines TRBV9 with TRBJ2-2, with D tentatively TRBD2 (5 bases). V was pared by 4 bases and J by 1 base, with 14 bases between. Germline V gene data show CDR1 as SGDLS and CDR2 as YYNGEE. This CDR3 region has 16 residues. The CDR3 coding sequence is TGTGCCAGCAGCTTCCGGGGTGTCGGGAACACCGGGGAGCTGTTTTTT. As protein: CASSFRGVGNTGELFF.

The CDR3 here is CASSSVTSGGTDTQYF. CDR3 DNA sequence: TGCGCCAGCAGCTCAGTGACTAGCGGGGGCACAGATACGCAGTATTTT. This chain joins TRBV5-1 and TRBJ2-3, with TRBD2 matching over 11 bases. Germline values: CDR1 SGHRS, CDR2 YFSETQ. V gave up 3 bases and J gave up 1 base; unmatched junction bases: 4. The CDR3 runs to 16 residues.

This chain joins TRBV7-9 and TRBJ2-3, with 8 bases lining up with TRBD1. Germline assignment: CDR1 SEHNR and CDR2 FQNEAQ (reference sequence). This CDR3 is built from 15 residues. J was trimmed by 6 bases and V by 7 bases; bases with no gene match: 12. This CDR3 reads CASTNTGGLSDTQYF. The CDR3 nucleotides read TGTGCCAGCACCAACACAGGGGGTTTGTCGGATACGCAGTATTTT. Looking up the rest from reference TRBV7-9 and TRBJ2-3 gives the full variable domain: DTGVSQNPRHKITKRGQNVTFRCDPISEHNRLYWYRQTLGQGPEFLTYFQNEAQLEKSRLLSDRFSAERPKGSFSTLEIQRTEQGDSAMYLCASTNTGGLSDTQYFGPGTRLTVL.

By sample fraction, this clone is large. One end of the junction fails to match germline, which may point to a read error. This chain connects TRBV6-1 to TRBJ2-7, with a weak D call TRBD2 (5 bases). CDR1 and CDR2 (germline): MNHNS, SASEGT. This CDR3 is built from 14 residues. CDR3 coding DNA: TGTGCCAGCAGAGAAGGAGTAAGTCGGGGCGAGCAGTACTTC. Its translation: CASREGVSRGEQYF.

This clone was observed a few times. J is TRBJ2-1 and V is TRBV9; 10 bases line up with TRBD2. This CDR3 comprises 15 residues. The germline CDR1 and CDR2 sequences are SGDLS and YYNGEE. V lost 4 bases, J lost 9 bases, and 10 bases stayed unmatched. For the CDR3, the DNA is TGTGCCAGCAGCATACTAGCGGGATTAGGTCTTGAGCAGTTCTTC. It specifies CASSILAGLGLEQFF.

The CDR3 sequence: CASSSQDRPSTDTQYF. The CDR3 DNA sequence: TGTGCCAGCAGCTCCCAGGACAGACCTAGCACAGATACGCAGTATTTT. The chain has TRBV7-3 and TRBJ2-3; perhaps TRBD1 as D (6 bases). V lost 4 bases and J lost 0, with 14 bases in between. CDR3 size: 16 residues. Germline lookup yields CDR1 SGHTA and CDR2 FQGTGA.

The chain uses TRBV30 and TRBJ2-7; D might be TRBD1 (6 bases). CDR1 and CDR2 (germline): GTSNPN, SVGIG (reference sequence). The CDR3 is 14 residues long. Trimming shortened V by 2 bases and J by 3 bases, and 14 bases separated the two germline ends. The CDR3 sequence: CAWSKGDGDYEQYF. The CDR3 DNA sequence: TGTGCCTGGAGTAAGGGGGACGGAGACTACGAGCAGTACTTC.

The chain combines TRBV9 with TRBJ1-1, with a possible D match to TRBD1 (5 bases). V was pared by 0 bases and J by 5 bases, with 14 bases between. Germline V gene lookup returns CDR1 SGDLS and CDR2 YYNGEE. This CDR3 has 15 residues. CDR3 DNA sequence: TGTGCCAGCAGCGTAGACGGGGGAGATGGGACTGAAGCTTTCTTT. Translated, it gives CASSVDGGDGTEAFF.

Only one count was recorded for this clone. The J gene is TRBJ2-3, the V gene TRBV18, with D possibly being TRBD1 (5 bases). This CDR3 is 13 amino acids long. V lost 6 bases and J 1 base, leaving 8 bases between the germline ends. Germline CDR1 is KGHSH and CDR2 is LQKENI. In DNA form, the CDR3 reads TGTGCCAGCTCTCCCAGGGGCACAGATACGCAGTATTTT. Protein sequence: CASSPRGTDTQYF.

This clone has more than one count but fewer than ten. The chain has TRBV4-1 and TRBJ2-1; 7 positions agree with TRBD2. V gave up 1 base and J gave up 8 bases; unmatched junction bases: 8. The CDR3 runs to 15 residues. CDR1 and CDR2 (germline): MGHRA, YSYEKL. CDR3 nucleotides: TGCGCCAGCAGCCAAGTCGGGACTATAATTCATGAGCAGTTCTTC. Protein: CASSQVGTIIHEQFF.

This clone was observed a few times. This chain connects TRBV18 to TRBJ1-3, with TRBD1 as a possible D gene (5 bases). The CDR3 consists of 15 residues. Per germline, CDR1 KGHSH and CDR2 LQKENI. Trimming shortened V by 3 bases and J by 0 bases, and 9 bases separated the two germline ends. Here the CDR3 reads CASSPEGLSGNTIYF. In nucleotides, the CDR3 is TGTGCCAGCTCACCGGAGGGACTCTCTGGAAACACCATATATTTT.

Concerning this clone itself: The sample contains more than one DNA sequence encoding this CDR3. The chain has TRBV7-6 and TRBJ2-1, with D possibly being TRBD2 (6 bases). Germline V lookup: CDR1 SGHVS, CDR2 FNYEAQ. V was clipped by 5 bases and J by 3 bases, with 20 bases between them. This CDR3 has 17 amino acids. CDR3 bases: TGTGCCAGCAGCAGGGAGGCGGGTTGGGGTCTCTACAATGAGCAGTTCTTC. Its translation is CASSREAGWGLYNEQFF.

The chain has TRBV9 and TRBJ2-7; 10 positions match TRBD1. V was pared by 3 bases and J by 3 bases, with 3 bases of the junction left unmatched. CDR1 SGDLS and CDR2 YYNGEE come from the germline V gene. The CDR3 loop spans 14 amino acids. CDR3 residues: CASSAGTGVYEQYF. The DNA for the CDR3 is TGTGCCAGCAGCGCCGGGACAGGGGTCTACGAGCAGTACTTC.

V is TRBV6-4 and J is TRBJ2-1; TRBD2 matches at 8 bases. This CDR3 has 15 amino acids. Trimming cost V 2 bases and J 2 bases; bases outside gene matches: 2. The V gene's germline CDR1 is MRHNA and CDR2 SNTAGT. The CDR3, as DNA: TGTGCCAGCAGTGACGGCGGGGGGCCCTACAATGAGCAGTTCTTC. Its protein is CASSDGGGPYNEQFF.

This sequence joins TRBV10-1 and TRBJ2-7, with a weak D call TRBD2 (5 bases). Germline lookup yields CDR1 WNHNN and CDR2 SYGVQD (reference sequence). The CDR3 runs 13 residues. V was shortened by 2 bases and J by 7 bases, with 12 bases between the two germline ends. The CDR3 here is CASSEGSSREQYF. CDR3 bases: TGCGCCAGCAGTGAGGGGAGTTCGAGGGAGCAGTACTTC.

This clone was counted once. The chain recombines TRBV18 with TRBJ2-5, with D unclear. Germline-derived CDR1 and CDR2 are KGHSH and LQKENI. The CDR3 loop spans 13 amino acids. V was pared by 2 bases and J by 5 bases, with 9 bases between. In nucleotides, the CDR3 is TGTGCCAGCTCACCAACACCTTCTGAGACCCAGTACTTC. This sequence encodes CASSPTPSETQYF.

This chain uses TRBV16 with TRBJ1-5; TRBD1 matches at 7 bases. Germline CDR1 and CDR2: KGHSY and FQNENV. V was clipped by 8 bases and J by 0 bases; unmatched bases: 7. The CDR3 extends over 15 amino acids. CDR3 sequence: CASQGTDYSNQPQHF. The CDR3 DNA is TGTGCCAGCCAAGGGACAGATTATAGCAATCAGCCCCAGCATTTT. Full variable domain (remainder filled in from reference TRBV16 and TRBJ1-5): GEEVAQTPKHLVRGEGQKAKLYCAPIKGHSYVFWYQQVLKNEFKFLISFQNENVFDETGMPKERFSAKCLPNSPCSLEIQATKLEDSAVYFCASQGTDYSNQPQHFGDGTRLSIL.

V is TRBV7-9 and J is TRBJ1-5; 9 nucleotides agree with TRBD1. Germline CDR1 SEHNR, CDR2 FQNEAQ (reference sequence). V lost 1 base and J lost 7; bases outside the gene matches: 2. CDR3 length equals 14 residues. The CDR3 is CASSLGTGEQPQHF. The CDR3 bases are TGTGCCAGCAGCTTAGGGACAGGGGAGCAGCCCCAGCATTTT.